This T cell receptor beta chain was recovered during a study of cytomegalovirus exposure and HLA in healthy donors. Study findings and constraints: Analysis was performed later, and it showed HLA-associated TCR beta chains to be more clonally expanded than equally common others. A later analysis found that most CMV-associated TCR beta chains appeared HLA-restricted. Relative to the approximately 700-donor mean, N-insertions were reportedly fewer in an Asian-associated ancestry cluster in a later analysis.

This clone appeared once. As yet, its antigen is unknown. The length of the CDR3 is 14 residues. Looked up from germline, CDR1 is PRHDT and CDR2 is FYEKMQ (reference sequence). The V segment lost 5 bases and the J segment 2 bases; nucleotides outside the gene matches: 6. Primers for the PCR totalled 60 Vbeta and 13 Jbeta. Measured with immunoSEQ multiplex PCR; TCRdb has only the in-frame clones, and not every one. The data show a few hundred thousand clones, with around 90% seen just once and around 1.7% held by the top ten. The sequence derives from a girl aged 2 to 10 in good health and CMV-seronegative. The V and J genes are TRBV13 and TRBJ2-7, with 7 bases aligning to TRBD2. Sequencing input: PBMCs. The CDR3 DNA follows: TGTGCCAGCAGCGCGACGGGAGGAACCTACGAGCAGTACTTC. It yields the protein CASSATGGTYEQYF.